What follows are 4 T cell receptor beta chains derived from one specimen sequenced in a study of T-cell memory formation after mild COVID-19 (dated by TCRdb to 2020 to 2023). Receptor libraries were prepared by 5' RACE. TCRdb shows the sequencer as Illumina NovaSeq 6000. The public sequencing data were trimmed at Q25 with fastp and processed into clonotypes with MiXCR by TCRdb, which kept only in-frame beta chains. Entries that share a CDR3 protein sequence are merged under the most common genes and DNA. The sample table lists fewer than 600,000 distinct CDR3 sequences, about 20% of them with a count of one. The ten top clones hold 7% to 9% of the sample. Material: PBMCs or a T cell subset sorted from them (not recorded which). These receptors were taken from an adult woman who had mild COVID-19 (a few samples of this study predate the infection). The sample titles of this study are shuffled in the database, so cell type and time point are left out; the donor was told from shared clones.

This clonotype was counted only a few times. This chain joins TRBV24-1 and TRBJ2-7; D not certain. Germline-derived CDR1 and CDR2 are KGHDR and SFDVKD. The CDR3 has 15 amino acids. The germline V and J ends were trimmed by 11 bases and 7 bases, with 26 bases remaining between them. CDR3 amino acids: CAIASRWWAVREQYF. For the CDR3, the DNA is TGTGCCATCGCTTCCAGGTGGTGGGCAGTGCGTGAGCAGTACTTC.

This sequence joins TRBV9 and TRBJ1-2; D uncertain. CDR1 SGDLS and CDR2 YYNGEE come from the germline V gene. Between the trimmed V and J ends, which lost 0 bases and 8 bases, there was a span of 14 bases. There are 14 residues in the CDR3. The CDR3 spells CASSVAEGTRGYTF. The CDR3 DNA sequence: TGTGCCAGCAGCGTAGCGGAGGGAACGCGGGGCTACACCTTC.

This clonotype has at least ten counts. This chain joins TRBV3-1 and TRBJ2-5, with 11 positions matching TRBD2. CDR1 is LGHDT, CDR2 YNNKEL, per germline (reference sequence). V dropped 5 bases and J dropped 5; count of bases not matched to a gene: 4. CDR3 length: 14 amino acids. DNA of the CDR3: TGTGCCAGCAGCGACGGGACTAGCGGCGAGACCCAGTACTTC. Its translation is CASSDGTSGETQYF.

This chain links TRBV15 with TRBJ2-5; TRBD2 aligns across 11 bases. Germline V gives CDR1 LNHNV, CDR2 YYDKDF (reference sequence). Trimming removed 8 bases from V and 5 bases from J; junction bases left unmatched: 13. The CDR3 runs to 16 residues. CDR3 coding DNA: TGTGCCACCTTAGCGGGAGGGCCCGCTAAATGGGAGACCCAGTACTTC. This codes for CATLAGGPAKWETQYF.